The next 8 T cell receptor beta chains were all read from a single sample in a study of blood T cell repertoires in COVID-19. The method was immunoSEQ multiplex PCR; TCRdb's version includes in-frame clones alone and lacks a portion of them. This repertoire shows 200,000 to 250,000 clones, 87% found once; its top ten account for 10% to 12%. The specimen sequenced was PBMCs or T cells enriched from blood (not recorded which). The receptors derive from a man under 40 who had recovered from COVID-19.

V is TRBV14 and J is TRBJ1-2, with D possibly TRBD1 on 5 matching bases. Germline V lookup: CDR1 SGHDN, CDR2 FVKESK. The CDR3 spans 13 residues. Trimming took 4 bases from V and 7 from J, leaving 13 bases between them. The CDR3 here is CASSLQMTVGYTF. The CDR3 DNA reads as TGTGCCAGCAGCCTCCAAATGACAGTTGGCTACACCTTC.

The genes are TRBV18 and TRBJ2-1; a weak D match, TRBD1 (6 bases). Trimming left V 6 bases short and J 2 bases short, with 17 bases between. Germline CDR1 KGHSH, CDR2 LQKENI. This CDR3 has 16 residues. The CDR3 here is CASSSSLAGAYNEQFF. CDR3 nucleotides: TGTGCCAGCTCTAGCTCCTTGGCAGGGGCCTACAATGAGCAGTTCTTC.

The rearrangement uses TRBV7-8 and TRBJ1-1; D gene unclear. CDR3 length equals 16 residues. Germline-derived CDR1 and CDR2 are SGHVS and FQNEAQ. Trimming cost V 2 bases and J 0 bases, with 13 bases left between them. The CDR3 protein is CASSLRLEVMNTEAFF. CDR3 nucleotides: TGTGCCAGCAGCTTACGTCTCGAGGTCATGAACACTGAAGCTTTCTTT.

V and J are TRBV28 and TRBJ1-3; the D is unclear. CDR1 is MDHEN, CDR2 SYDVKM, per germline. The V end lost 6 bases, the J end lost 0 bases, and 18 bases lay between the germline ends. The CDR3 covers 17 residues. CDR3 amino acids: CASRAALRASSGNTIYF. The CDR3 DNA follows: TGTGCCAGCAGAGCCGCTCTTAGAGCAAGCTCTGGAAACACCATATATTTT.

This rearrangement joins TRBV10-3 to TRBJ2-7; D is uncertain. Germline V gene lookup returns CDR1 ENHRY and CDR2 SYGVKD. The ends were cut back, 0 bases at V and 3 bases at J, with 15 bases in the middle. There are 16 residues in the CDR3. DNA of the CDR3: TGTGCCATCAGTGAGTCAGAGGAGCTTCGTCGCTACGAGCAGTACTTC. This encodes CAISESEELRRYEQYF.

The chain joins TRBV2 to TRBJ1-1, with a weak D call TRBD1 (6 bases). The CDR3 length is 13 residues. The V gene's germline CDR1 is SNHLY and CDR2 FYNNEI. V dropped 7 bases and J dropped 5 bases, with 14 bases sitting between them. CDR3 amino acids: CASKAGEKTEAFF. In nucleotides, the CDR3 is TGTGCCAGCAAGGCAGGGGAAAAGACTGAAGCTTTCTTT.

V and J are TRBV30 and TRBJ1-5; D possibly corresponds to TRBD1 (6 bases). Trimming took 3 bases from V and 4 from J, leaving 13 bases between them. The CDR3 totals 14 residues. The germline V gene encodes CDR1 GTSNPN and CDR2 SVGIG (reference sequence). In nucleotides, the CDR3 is TGTGCCTGGAGCCCTGGACAGCTTAATCAGCCCCAGCATTTT. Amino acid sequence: CAWSPGQLNQPQHF.

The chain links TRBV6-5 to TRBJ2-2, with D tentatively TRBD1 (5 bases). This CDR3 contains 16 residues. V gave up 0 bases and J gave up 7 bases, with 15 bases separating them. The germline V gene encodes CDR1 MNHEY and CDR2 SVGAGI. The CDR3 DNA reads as TGTGCCAGCAGTTACTCCTATCGGACACCCGGCGGGGAGCTGTTTTTT. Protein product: CASSYSYRTPGGELFF.